This T cell receptor beta chain stems from a study of blood T cell repertoires in COVID-19. The overall study: The study drew acute and convalescent COVID-19 samples from the United States, Italy and Spain. Sample material is recorded as cDNA or gDNA derived from T cells, B-cell-depleted T cells, or PBMCs.

The germline CDR1 and CDR2 sequences are KGHSH and LQKENI. Trimming removed 3 bases at V and 12 bases at J, with 16 bases between. The CDR3 loop spans 13 amino acids. The protocol was immunoSEQ multiplex PCR, while the TCRdb copy is restricted to in-frame clones and leaves out a portion. The repertoire holds 75,000 to 90,000 clones, with approximately 88% as singletons. This clone was seen just once. The receptor comes from a man older than 75 with acute or convalescent COVID-19. The chain has TRBV18 and TRBJ2-3; maybe TRBD1 (6 bases). Sequenced material: peripheral blood. The CDR3 loop reads CASSPTQGPLQYF. CDR3 nucleotide sequence: TGTGCCAGCTCACCTACACAGGGTCCACTCCAGTATTTT.